This record looks at one T cell receptor beta chain sequence and its context. Its specificity is not known. TCRdb's copy holds only in-frame clones and misses some; the assay was immunoSEQ multiplex PCR. The data contain about 100,000 clones, 93% of them singletons. These data are taken from a study of siplizumab effects on memory and regulatory T cells. General study points: Siplizumab significantly brought down the alloreactive sequences that trace back to unstimulated CD4+ memory cells. Assignment to unstimulated subsets succeeded for only a minor fraction of the alloreactive clones.

This CDR3 is built from 17 residues. Germline V CDR1 and CDR2: SGHNT, YYREEE (reference sequence). The V and J ends lost 4 bases and 6 bases, in that order; junction bases with no gene match: 13. The genes are TRBV5-4 and TRBJ2-1; 10 nucleotides line up with TRBD2. The sequence came from a human donor in good health. The specimen was Tregs sorted from blood. The CDR3 is CASSPHPSSGRINEQFF. Written as DNA, the CDR3 is TGTGCCAGCAGCCCCCACCCCTCTAGCGGGAGAATCAATGAGCAGTTCTTC.